Following are 6 T cell receptor beta chains from one sample sequenced in a study of T cell repertoires in ileal Crohn's disease. Clones were read by immunoSEQ multiplex PCR, and TCRdb kept only the in-frame ones, dropping some. The sample gives 5,500 to 8,000 clones, about 79% of which show up once; about 7.8% is in the top ten. Sequenced input: ileal tissue. Receptors originate from an adult with Crohn's disease.

The chain combines TRBV11-3 with TRBJ1-1; D not certain. CDR1 is SGHNT, CDR2 YENEEA, per germline. Trimming left V 3 bases short and J 3 bases short, with 8 bases between. CDR3 length: 13 residues. CDR3 region: CASSFNRDTEAFF. CDR3 coding DNA: TGTGCCAGCAGCTTTAACCGGGACACTGAAGCTTTCTTT.

This sequence joins TRBV4-3 and TRBJ2-6, with D possibly TRBD1 on 6 matching bases. The CDR3 is 16 amino acids. Between the trimmed V and J ends, which lost 0 bases and 2 bases, there was a span of 8 bases. The germline V gene has CDR1 LGHNA and CDR2 YSLEER. The DNA for the CDR3 is TGCGCCAGCAGCCAAGATGAGGGGGCTGGGGCCAACGTCCTGACTTTC. The encoded protein is CASSQDEGAGANVLTF.

The CDR3 here is CASSPGTGGFQPQHF. As DNA, the CDR3 is TGTGCCAGCAGTCCGGGGACAGGGGGTTTTCAGCCCCAGCATTTT. This sequence joins TRBV27 and TRBJ1-5, with 11 positions matching TRBD1. The V segment lost 5 bases and the J segment 6 bases; nucleotides outside the gene matches: 6. The CDR3 totals 15 residues. Germline V lookup: CDR1 MNHEY, CDR2 SMNVEV (reference sequence).

The CDR3 spells CASSLGGARNTEAFF. In nucleotides, the CDR3 is TGCGCCAGCAGCTTGGGTGGGGCGAGGAACACTGAAGCTTTCTTT. This chain links TRBV5-1 with TRBJ1-1; perhaps TRBD1 as D (5 bases). V gave up 0 bases and J gave up 1 base, with 10 bases separating them. The CDR3 has 15 amino acids. The germline V gene encodes CDR1 SGHRS and CDR2 YFSETQ. Looking up the rest from reference TRBV5-1 and TRBJ1-1 gives the full variable domain: KAGVTQTPRYLIKTRGQQVTLSCSPISGHRSVSWYQQTPGQGLQFLFEYFSETQRNKGNFPGRFSGRQFSNSRSEMNVSTLELGDSALYLCASSLGGARNTEAFFGQGTRLTVV.

The gene calls are TRBV6-5 and TRBJ2-5, with 11 bases identical to TRBD2. The CDR3 is made up of 16 amino acids. J gave up 5 bases and V 2 bases, and 7 bases lay outside the gene matches. Per the germline V gene, CDR1 is MNHEY and CDR2 is SVGAGI. CDR3 region: CASSYGTSGGVETQYF. The CDR3 DNA reads as TGTGCCAGCAGTTACGGGACTAGCGGCGGCGTGGAGACCCAGTACTTC.

V usage is TRBV27 and J usage is TRBJ2-7, with 7 bases that match TRBD2. Germline CDR1 is MNHEY and CDR2 is SMNVEV (reference sequence). The CDR3 is 16 amino acids. The J segment lost 2 bases and the V segment lost 5 bases, leaving 12 bases of the junction unmatched. Here the CDR3 DNA reads TGTGCCAGCAGTCCCCGGGGGGAGGCACTTACCTACGAGCAGTACTTC. This encodes CASSPRGEALTYEQYF.